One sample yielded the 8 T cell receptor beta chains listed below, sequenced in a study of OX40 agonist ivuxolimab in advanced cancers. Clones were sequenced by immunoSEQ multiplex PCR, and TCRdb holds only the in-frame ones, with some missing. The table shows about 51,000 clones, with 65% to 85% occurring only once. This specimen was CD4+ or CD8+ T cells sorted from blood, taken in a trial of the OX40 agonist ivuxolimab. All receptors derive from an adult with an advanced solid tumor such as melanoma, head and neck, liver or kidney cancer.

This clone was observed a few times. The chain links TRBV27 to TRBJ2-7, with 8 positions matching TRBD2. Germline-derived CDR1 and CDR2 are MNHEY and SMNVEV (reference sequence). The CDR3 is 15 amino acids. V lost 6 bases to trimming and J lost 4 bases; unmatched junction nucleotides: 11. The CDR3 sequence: CASSGTSGGMYEQYF. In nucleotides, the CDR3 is TGTGCCAGCAGCGGGACAAGCGGGGGCATGTACGAGCAGTACTTC.

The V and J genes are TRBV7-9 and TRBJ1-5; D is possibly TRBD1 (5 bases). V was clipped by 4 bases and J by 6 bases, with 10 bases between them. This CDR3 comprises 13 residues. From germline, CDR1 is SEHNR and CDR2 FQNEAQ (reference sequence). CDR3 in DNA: TGTGCCAGCAGCTCAAGGAGGGGTCAGCCCCAGCATTTT. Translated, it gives CASSSRRGQPQHF. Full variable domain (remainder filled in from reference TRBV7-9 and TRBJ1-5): DTGVSQNPRHKITKRGQNVTFRCDPISEHNRLYWYRQTLGQGPEFLTYFQNEAQLEKSRLLSDRFSAERPKGSFSTLEIQRTEQGDSAMYLCASSSRRGQPQHFGDGTRLSIL.

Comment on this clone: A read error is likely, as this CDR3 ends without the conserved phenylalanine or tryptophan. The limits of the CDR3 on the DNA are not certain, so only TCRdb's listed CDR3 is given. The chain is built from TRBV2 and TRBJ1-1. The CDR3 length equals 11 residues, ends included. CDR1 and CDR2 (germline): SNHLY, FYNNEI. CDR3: CASSERWPRAA.

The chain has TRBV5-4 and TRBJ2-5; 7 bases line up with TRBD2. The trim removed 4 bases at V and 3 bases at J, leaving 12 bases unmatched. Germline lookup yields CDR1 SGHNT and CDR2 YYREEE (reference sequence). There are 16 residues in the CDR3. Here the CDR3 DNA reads TGTGCCAGCAGCCCCGGGGGAGGGCGCGCAGAAGAGACCCAGTACTTC. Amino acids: CASSPGGGRAEETQYF.

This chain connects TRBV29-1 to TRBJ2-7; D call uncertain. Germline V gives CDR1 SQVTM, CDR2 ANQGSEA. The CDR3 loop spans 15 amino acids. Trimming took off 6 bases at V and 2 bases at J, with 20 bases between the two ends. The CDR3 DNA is TGCAGCGTCCATGCCCCGGACCCACCAACCTACGAGCAGTACTTC. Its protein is CSVHAPDPPTYEQYF.

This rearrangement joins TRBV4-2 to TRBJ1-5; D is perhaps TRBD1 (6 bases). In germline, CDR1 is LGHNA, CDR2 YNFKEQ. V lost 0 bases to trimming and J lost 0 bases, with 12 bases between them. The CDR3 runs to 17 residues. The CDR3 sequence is CASSQDRTANSNQPQHF. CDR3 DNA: TGTGCCAGCAGCCAAGATCGGACAGCAAATAGCAATCAGCCCCAGCATTTT.

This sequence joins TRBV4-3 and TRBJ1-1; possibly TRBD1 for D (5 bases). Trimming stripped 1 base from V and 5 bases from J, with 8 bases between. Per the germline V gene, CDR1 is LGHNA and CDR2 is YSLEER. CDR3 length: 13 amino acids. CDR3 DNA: TGCGCCAGCAGCCAAGGGGGACTGACTGAAGCTTTCTTT. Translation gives CASSQGGLTEAFF.

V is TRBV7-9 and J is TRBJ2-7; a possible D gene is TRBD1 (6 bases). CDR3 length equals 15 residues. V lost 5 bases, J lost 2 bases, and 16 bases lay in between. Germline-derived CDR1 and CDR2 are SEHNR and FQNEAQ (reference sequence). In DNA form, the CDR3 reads TGTGCCAGCAGCCCAGAGAGGGGGATCCCCTACGAGCAGTACTTC. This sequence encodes CASSPERGIPYEQYF.